This T cell receptor beta chain comes out of a study of T cell responses to AZD1222 COVID-19 vaccine. General study findings and limits: Spike-specific TCR breadth and depth rose after two AZD1222 doses. There were repertoire samples only from the period after the peak T cell response. It should be noted that donors were predominantly white British and more often female, and clonal diversity was possibly underestimated.

On this clone itself: Its antigen is not identified.

Pooling was applied to second doses at about 4 or about 12 weeks. Libraries were prepared by immunoSEQ multiplex PCR; TCRdb keeps only in-frame clonotypes and omits some of them. Of around 130,000 clones in the sample, approximately 88% were seen once. V lost 1 base and J lost 0, with 10 bases in between. This CDR3 is built from 15 residues. Germline assignment: CDR1 LGHNA and CDR2 YSLEER. This chain connects TRBV4-3 to TRBJ2-7; no definite D call. Sample: peripheral blood, taken 28 days after the second AZD1222 dose. The receptor was derived from an adult who received the AZD1222 COVID-19 vaccine. The CDR3 nucleotides read TGCGCCAGCAGCCAAGCAATGGGCGGCTCCTACGAGCAGTACTTC. Its protein is CASSQAMGGSYEQYF.